These T cell receptor beta chains were read from a single sample in a study of control samples from healthy donors and cancer patients. Assay: immunoSEQ multiplex PCR; the TCRdb copy retains only in-frame clones and omits some. The table includes 6,500 to 7,000 clones, over 70% detected once. The sequenced sample was formalin-fixed, paraffin-embedded tissue. These receptors all stem from a male donor with melanoma. CDR3s include the opening cysteine and the closing phenylalanine or tryptophan. Fields, in order: V gene, J gene, clone size, D gene, CDR3 protein, CDR3 DNA. A D gene is named only where the DNA matches it firmly. Size tells how often a clone was seen (once, few, many) or the class of an expanded clone, and some rows leave it out.

V: TRBV14; J: TRBJ1-2; size: -; D: -; CDR3: CASSQVRGDYYGYTF; DNA: TGTGCCAGCAGCCAAGTAAGAGGGGATTACTATGGCTACACCTTC
V: TRBV11-2; J: TRBJ2-1; size: few; D: TRBD2; CDR3: CASSAGTSGLNEQFF; DNA: TGTGCCAGCAGCGCCGGGACTAGCGGGCTAAATGAGCAGTTCTTC
V: TRBV5-5; J: TRBJ1-1; size: once; D: -; CDR3: CASSFVVLTEAFF; DNA: TGTGCCAGCAGCTTTGTTGTGTTGACTGAAGCTTTCTTT
V: TRBV7-2; J: TRBJ1-4; size: -; D: -; CDR3: CASSLNPLATNEKLFF; DNA: TGTGCCAGCAGCTTAAACCCCCTTGCAACTAATGAAAAACTGTTTTTT
V: TRBV7-3; J: TRBJ2-3; size: -; D: TRBD2; CDR3: CASSTSSGGRTDTQYF; DNA: TGTGCCAGCAGCACCTCTAGCGGGGGCCGGACAGATACGCAGTATTTT
V: TRBV13; J: TRBJ2-2; size: -; D: -; CDR3: CASSLDPGRIGTGELFF; DNA: TGTGCCAGCAGCTTAGATCCAGGAAGAATTGGCACCGGGGAGCTGTTTTTT
V: TRBV3-1/TRBV3-2; J: TRBJ1-2; size: few; D: -; CDR3: CASGRHRRYGYTF; DNA: TGTGCCAGCGGCCGCCACAGACGCTATGGCTACACCTTC
V: TRBV12-3/TRBV12-4; J: TRBJ1-1; size: -; D: TRBD1; CDR3: CASSRRGAEAFF; DNA: TGTGCCAGCAGTCGCAGGGGGGCTGAAGCTTTCTTT
V: TRBV15; J: TRBJ2-3; size: -; D: TRBD2; CDR3: CATSGGAWGLAGADTQYF; DNA: TGTGCCACCAGCGGGGGGGCATGGGGACTAGCGGGCGCAGATACGCAGTATTTT
V: TRBV28; J: TRBJ1-5; size: once; D: -; CDR3: CASSLSEGLGSINQPQHF; DNA: TGTGCCAGCAGTTTGTCTGAGGGGTTGGGGTCAATCAATCAGCCCCAGCATTTT
V: TRBV6-6; J: TRBJ2-1; size: -; D: -; CDR3: CASTPRELYNEQFF; DNA: TGTGCCAGCACTCCTCGGGAGCTGTACAATGAGCAGTTCTTC
V: TRBV7-3; J: TRBJ2-5; size: -; D: -; CDR3: CASSLRVQETQYF; DNA: TGTGCCAGCAGCTTGAGGGTTCAAGAGACCCAGTACTTC
V: TRBV18; J: TRBJ1-1; size: -; D: TRBD1; CDR3: CASSPVDRGRGSEAFF; DNA: TGTGCCAGCTCACCCGTGGACAGGGGGCGCGGGTCTGAAGCTTTCTTT
V: TRBV19; J: TRBJ2-1; size: -; D: TRBD2; CDR3: CASSGTSYNEQFF; DNA: TGTGCCAGTTCCGGGACTAGCTACAATGAGCAGTTCTTC
V: TRBV2; J: TRBJ2-3; size: -; D: -; CDR3: CASSGGTDTQYF; DNA: TGTGCCAGCAGTGGGGGTACAGATACGCAGTATTTT
V: TRBV2; J: TRBJ1-5; size: -; D: -; CDR3: CASRREGVQPQHF; DNA: TGTGCCAGCCGAAGGGAGGGGGTTCAGCCCCAGCATTTT
V: TRBV27; J: TRBJ2-1; size: medium-sized; D: TRBD1; CDR3: CASSSGTGNNEQFF; DNA: TGTGCCAGCAGTTCCGGGACAGGGAACAATGAGCAGTTCTTC
V: TRBV7-6; J: TRBJ1-5; size: few; D: -; CDR3: CASSLEEAQPQHF; DNA: TGTGCCAGCAGCTTAGAGGAAGCTCAGCCCCAGCATTTT
V: TRBV11-3; J: TRBJ2-1; size: medium-sized; D: TRBD2; CDR3: CASSLLAGDYNEQFF; DNA: TGTGCCAGCAGCCTCCTAGCGGGGGATTACAATGAGCAGTTCTTC
V: TRBV14; J: TRBJ2-5; size: -; D: TRBD1; CDR3: CASRAGQGIQETQYF; DNA: TGTGCCAGCAGGGCAGGACAGGGCATCCAAGAGACCCAGTACTTC
V: TRBV5-5; J: TRBJ1-5; size: -; D: -; CDR3: CASSLGSAGRINQPQHF; DNA: TGTGCCAGCAGCTTGGGGTCGGCAGGGAGGATTAATCAGCCCCAGCATTTT
V: TRBV5-6; J: TRBJ1-2; size: -; D: -; CDR3: CASSLRLWGLGYTF; DNA: TGTGCCAGCAGCTTGCGCCTCTGGGGGCTTGGCTACACCTTC
V: TRBV19; J: TRBJ1-5; size: -; D: -; CDR3: CTSSPSEGVYQPQHF; DNA: TGTACCAGTAGCCCCTCTGAAGGGGTATATCAGCCCCAGCATTTT
V: TRBV3-1/TRBV3-2; J: TRBJ1-5; size: -; D: TRBD1; CDR3: CASSQGQVLNQPQHF; DNA: TGTGCCAGCAGCCAGGGACAGGTCCTCAATCAGCCCCAGCATTTT